The following is a T cell receptor (beta chain) sequence with its context. Its antigen is unidentified. The data were obtained in a study of immune evolution from preneoplasia to lung adenocarcinoma. For the study at large: HLA loss of heterozygosity: about 7% AIS, more than 14% MIA, over 25% ADC, none AAH. Study-wide points: Top clone share appeared to fall from AAH through AIS, MIA, adenocarcinoma.

Resections took place in Japan or China from about 2014 to 2018. Assay used: immunoSEQ multiplex PCR; TCRdb lists only in-frame clones, some missing. This sample yields roughly 1,400 clones, of which around 80% are seen a single time; over 9.5% belongs to the top ten. This CDR3 has 15 amino acids. Losses at the gene ends were 8 bases for V and 0 bases for J; bases not matched to a gene: 4. The germline gives CDR1 MDHEN, CDR2 SYDVKM. Sequenced: FFPE atypical adenomatous hyperplasia tissue from the lung. Described subset: atypical adenomatous hyperplasia (AAH), lung preneoplasia. The receptor was derived from a person aged 65-85 years with lung adenocarcinoma. This chain connects TRBV28 to TRBJ2-3; 11 nucleotides agree with TRBD2. The CDR3 here is CASSLAGGSTDTQYF. The CDR3 region has the DNA TGTGCCAGCTCGCTAGCGGGAGGAAGCACAGATACGCAGTATTTT.